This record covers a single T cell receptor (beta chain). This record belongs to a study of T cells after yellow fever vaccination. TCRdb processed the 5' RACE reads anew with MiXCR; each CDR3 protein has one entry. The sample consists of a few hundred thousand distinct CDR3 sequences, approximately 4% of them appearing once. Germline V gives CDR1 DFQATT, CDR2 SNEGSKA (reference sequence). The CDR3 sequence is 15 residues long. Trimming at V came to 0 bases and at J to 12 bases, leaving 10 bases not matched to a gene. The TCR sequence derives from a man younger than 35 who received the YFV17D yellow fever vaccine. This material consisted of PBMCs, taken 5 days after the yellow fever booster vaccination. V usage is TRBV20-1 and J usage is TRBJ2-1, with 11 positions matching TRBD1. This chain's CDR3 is CSAREPGTGGSGQFF. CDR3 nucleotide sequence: TGCAGTGCTAGAGAGCCCGGGACAGGGGGTAGTGGGCAGTTCTTC.